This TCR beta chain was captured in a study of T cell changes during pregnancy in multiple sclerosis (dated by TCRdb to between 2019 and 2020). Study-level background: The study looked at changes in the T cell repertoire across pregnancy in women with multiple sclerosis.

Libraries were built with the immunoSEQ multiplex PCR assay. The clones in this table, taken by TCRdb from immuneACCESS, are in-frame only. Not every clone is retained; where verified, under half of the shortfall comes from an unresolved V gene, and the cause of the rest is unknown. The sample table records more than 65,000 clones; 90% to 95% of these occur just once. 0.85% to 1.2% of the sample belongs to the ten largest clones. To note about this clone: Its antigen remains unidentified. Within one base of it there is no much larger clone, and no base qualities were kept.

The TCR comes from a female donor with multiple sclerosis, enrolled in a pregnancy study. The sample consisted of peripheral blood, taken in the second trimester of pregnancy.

The CDR3 region: CASSPAIGPYGYTF. At the DNA level, the sequence is TGTGCCAGCAGCCCCGCAATTGGGCCATATGGCTACACCTTC. Rearrangement joined TRBV6-5 to TRBJ1-2; the D gene cannot be named for sure. The germline ends are 16 bases apart after V is trimmed by 6 bases and J by 5 bases. The CDR3, cysteine through phenylalanine, is 14 amino acids long. Kept here is only the CDR3 DNA, which spans 42 bases and is read in frame from base 1. CDR1 MNHEY and CDR2 SVGAGI were looked up in the germline V gene.